This T cell receptor beta chain was sequenced for a study of cytotoxic CD8 clonotypes in ibrutinib-treated CLL. Clones were read by immunoSEQ multiplex PCR, and TCRdb kept only the in-frame ones, dropping some. The data show more than 300,000 clones, just under 80% seen once. V was trimmed by 3 bases and J by 5 bases, leaving 10 bases between them. The germline V gene has CDR1 SGHNT and CDR2 YENEEA. This CDR3 comprises 13 residues. This TCR derives from a human donor with chronic lymphocytic leukemia. The gene calls are TRBV11-3 and TRBJ2-5; TRBD2 is a possible D gene (6 bases). Here the sequenced sample was PBMCs, taken before ibrutinib treatment. CDR3 sequence (DNA): TGTGCCAGCAGCTTTCGGGGAGGTGAGACCCAGTACTTC. Translated: CASSFRGGETQYF.